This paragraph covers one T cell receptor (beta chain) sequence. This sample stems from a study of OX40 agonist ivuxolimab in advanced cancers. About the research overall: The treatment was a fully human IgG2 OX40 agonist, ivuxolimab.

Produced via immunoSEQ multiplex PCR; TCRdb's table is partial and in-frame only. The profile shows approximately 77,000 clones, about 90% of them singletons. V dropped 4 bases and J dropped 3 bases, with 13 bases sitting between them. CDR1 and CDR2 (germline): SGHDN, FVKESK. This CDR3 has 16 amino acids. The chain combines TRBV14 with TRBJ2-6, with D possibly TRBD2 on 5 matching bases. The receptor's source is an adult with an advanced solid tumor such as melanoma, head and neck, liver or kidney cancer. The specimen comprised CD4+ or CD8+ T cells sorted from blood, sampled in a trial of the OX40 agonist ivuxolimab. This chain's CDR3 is CASSPLGGFGANVLTF. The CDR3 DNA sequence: TGTGCCAGCAGCCCGCTCGGCGGGTTTGGGGCCAACGTCCTGACTTTC.